The 21 T cell receptor beta chains below were found in one sample sequenced in a study of T cell repertoires in cytomegalovirus infection (dated by TCRdb to about 2019). TCRdb records Illumina HiSeq 1500 as the sequencer. TCRdb reanalyzed the raw reads on its own, using fastp at Q25 for trimming and MiXCR for clone calling, and kept in-frame beta chains. Each CDR3 protein gets just one entry, which takes the most common genes and DNA from the rows behind it. The sample table shows roughly 230,000 distinct CDR3 sequences, and approximately 17% are seen once. The ten biggest clones cover 40% to 55% of the sample. Sample: CD8+ T cells from PBMCs. Receptors originate from a human donor in good health (CMV status not recorded). Some clones in this sample may be carry-over from other donors' samples.

There are a few counts of this clonotype. This chain uses TRBV12-3 or TRBV12-4 with TRBJ2-7; 7 nucleotides agree with TRBD1. The CDR3 runs to 14 residues. The trim removed 4 bases at V and 3 bases at J, leaving 6 bases unmatched. DNA for the CDR3: TGTGCCAGCAGTTCGACAGGGATGGGCTACGAGCAGTACTTC. Residues: CASSSTGMGYEQYF.

This clonotype was seen a few times. This rearrangement joins TRBV19 to TRBJ1-1; D unresolved. Germline values: CDR1 LNHDA, CDR2 SQIVND (reference sequence). The ends were cut back, 5 bases at V and 8 bases at J, with 21 bases in the middle. The CDR3 consists of 15 residues. CDR3 coding DNA: TGTGCCAGTAGTCTGGGCAGGCGATTTCGGGGAGAAGCTTTCTTT. This encodes CASSLGRRFRGEAFF.

This clonotype was counted ten times or more. The chain links TRBV12-3 or TRBV12-4 to TRBJ2-3, with TRBD1 matching over 7 bases. V shed 6 bases, J shed 1 base, and the junction held 10 bases outside the gene matches. This CDR3 contains 16 residues. The CDR3 coding sequence is TGTGCCAGCAGCCCCCCGTTTACAGGGGGCACAGATACGCAGTATTTT. Its translation is CASSPPFTGGTDTQYF.

The J gene is TRBJ1-5, the V gene TRBV27; possibly TRBD1 for D (6 bases). The ends were cut back, 3 bases at V and 9 bases at J, with 12 bases in the middle. There are 13 residues in the CDR3. Germline CDR1 reads MNHEY; CDR2 reads SMNVEV (reference sequence). CDR3 nucleotide sequence: TGTGCCAGCAGTTTGGGGGCGGGGGCGCCCCAGCATTTT. Amino acids: CASSLGAGAPQHF.

This chain joins TRBV7-2 and TRBJ2-1, with 7 nucleotides matching TRBD2. Germline CDR1 reads SGHTA; CDR2 reads FQGNSA. With 7 bases clipped from V and 8 bases from J, the junction kept 11 bases outside the gene matches. The CDR3 spans 14 residues. The CDR3 DNA reads as TGTGCCAGCACACTAGCGTTGGGGGGGGATGAGCAGTTCTTC. This encodes CASTLALGGDEQFF.

This clonotype was observed at least ten times. V is TRBV20-1 and J is TRBJ2-7; a weak D match, TRBD2 (5 bases). V lost 2 bases and J lost 4, with 24 bases in between. This CDR3 is built from 17 residues. From germline, CDR1 is DFQATT and CDR2 SNEGSKA (reference sequence). This CDR3 is CSARRGLVDYIRYEQYF. CDR3 DNA sequence: TGCAGTGCTAGACGGGGTTTAGTGGATTATATACGATACGAGCAGTACTTC.

Concerning this clonotype: A much larger clone lies a single base off, so this may be a read error. The chain combines TRBV9 with TRBJ2-7, with D possibly TRBD1 on 6 matching bases. Germline loops: CDR1 SGDLS, CDR2 YYNGEE. The CDR3 spans 14 residues. The CDR3: CAGSSWDNTYEQYF. CDR3 nucleotide sequence: TGTGCCGGCAGCAGCTGGGACAATACCTACGAGCAGTACTTC.

This clonotype was seen many times. This chain links TRBV7-2 with TRBJ1-3; 7 bases line up with TRBD1. The germline gives CDR1 SGHTA, CDR2 FQGNSA. J gave up 8 bases and V 3 bases, and 7 bases lay outside the gene matches. This CDR3 contains 14 residues. The CDR3 nucleotides read TGTGCCAGCAGCTTCCAGGGGGATTTGGACACCATATATTTT. Its protein product is CASSFQGDLDTIYF.

This clonotype has a handful of counts. V usage is TRBV7-9 and J usage is TRBJ1-2; no clear D gene. V lost 5 bases and J lost 3, with 16 bases in between. Looked up from germline, CDR1 is SEHNR and CDR2 is FQNEAQ (reference sequence). This CDR3 is 15 amino acids long. The CDR3 nucleotides are TGTGCCAGCAGCCTCCCACGGCAGTTAGACTATGGCTACACCTTC. Amino acids: CASSLPRQLDYGYTF.

This clonotype was observed many times. The CDR3 region has the DNA TGTGCCAGCAGTTTCTGGACAGCCTTCAATACTAACTATGGCTACACCTTC. Protein sequence: CASSFWTAFNTNYGYTF. The rearrangement joins TRBV12-3 or TRBV12-4 to TRBJ1-2; D possibly corresponds to TRBD1 (6 bases). CDR3 length equals 17 residues. Trimming left V 3 bases short and J 0 bases short, with 17 bases between.

This chain links TRBV5-1 with TRBJ2-2, with no clear D. In germline, CDR1 is SGHRS, CDR2 YFSETQ. The CDR3 covers 16 residues. Trimming pared 1 base from V and 0 bases from J, leaving 10 bases between. Here the CDR3 reads CASSLYMAANTGELFF. The DNA for the CDR3 is TGCGCCAGCAGCTTGTATATGGCAGCGAACACCGGGGAGCTGTTTTTT.

This clonotype appeared many times. The V and J genes are TRBV11-2 and TRBJ2-7, with D possibly matching TRBD2 (5 bases). Germline CDR1 SGHAT, CDR2 FQNNGV. CDR3 length: 18 residues. Trimming took 1 base from V and 3 from J, leaving 22 bases between them. CDR3 coding DNA: TGTGCCAGCAGCTTAGTCCCGGGTTATGCCGGGGTCCGCTACGAGCAGTACTTC. Translating gives CASSLVPGYAGVRYEQYF.

In its sample, this clonotype was seen a few times. The chain is built from TRBV5-5 and TRBJ1-1; D remains ambiguous. V was cut by 4 bases and J by 2 bases, with 15 bases left in between. The CDR3 runs 15 residues. CDR1 is SGHKS and CDR2 is YYEKEE in the germline V gene (reference sequence). CDR3 bases: TGTGCCAGCAGCCCGGAGGGTTTCAGTAACACTGAAGCTTTCTTT. As protein: CASSPEGFSNTEAFF. Variable domain in full (rest from reference TRBV5-5 and TRBJ1-1): DAGVTQSPTHLIKTRGQQVTLRCSPISGHKSVSWYQQVLGQGPQFIFQYYEKEERGRGNFPDRFSARQFPNYSSELNVNALLLGDSALYLCASSPEGFSNTEAFFGQGTRLTVV.

A single count supports this clonotype. This could be a read error, since a much larger clone is one nucleotide away. The chain uses TRBV7-4 and TRBJ1-1; 9 nucleotides align to TRBD1. V trimming: 2 bases; J trimming: 4 bases; junction bases outside the gene matches: 8. Germline V gives CDR1 SGHVT, CDR2 SQSDAQ. The CDR3 has 16 amino acids. This chain's CDR3 is CASSLSPRQGGTEAFF. In DNA form, the CDR3 reads TGTGCCAGCAGCTTATCCCCGAGACAGGGGGGCACTGAAGCTTTCTTT.

This clonotype turned up a few times. The gene calls are TRBV28 and TRBJ2-1, with D possibly being TRBD1 or TRBD2 (5 bases each). V was shortened by 3 bases and J by 6 bases, with 12 bases between the two germline ends. The CDR3 consists of 14 residues. Germline CDR1 and CDR2: MDHEN and SYDVKM. The CDR3 loop reads CASSFEGQGNEQFF. CDR3 DNA sequence: TGTGCCAGCAGTTTCGAGGGGCAGGGCAATGAGCAGTTCTTC.

To note about this clonotype: This may arise from a read error, as a much more abundant clone is one base away. The V call is TRBV4-1, the J call TRBJ2-7; D possibly corresponds to TRBD1 (6 bases). Germline CDR1 MGHRA, CDR2 YSYEKL. The CDR3 sequence is 15 residues long. In nucleotides, the CDR3 is TGCGCCAGCAGCCAAGAAGGGGGAAATCCCTACGATCAGTACTTC. Its translation: CASSQEGGNPYDQYF.

In this sample, this clonotype turned up many times. The V call is TRBV7-2, the J call TRBJ2-7; D is undetermined. Trimming took 5 bases from V and 3 from J, leaving 14 bases between them. Per the germline V gene, CDR1 is SGHTA and CDR2 is FQGNSA. The CDR3 has 14 amino acids. The CDR3: CASSRPGQSYEQYF. The CDR3 DNA follows: TGTGCCAGCAGCCGACCAGGTCAGAGCTACGAGCAGTACTTC.

This clonotype was detected ten times or more. This chain joins TRBV7-2 and TRBJ1-4; D is possibly TRBD1 (6 bases). The V gene's germline CDR1 is SGHTA and CDR2 FQGNSA. V lost 1 base to trimming and J lost 5 bases, with 11 bases between them. This CDR3 has 15 amino acids. This CDR3 reads CASSLGQVKNEKLFF. The CDR3 DNA follows: TGTGCCAGCAGCTTAGGACAGGTGAAGAATGAAAAACTGTTTTTT.

This clonotype was seen a few times. As DNA, the CDR3 is TGCAGTGCTCCCGGGACTCCGTTCAGCACAGATACGCAGTATTTT. Its protein product is CSAPGTPFSTDTQYF. The chain has TRBV20-1 and TRBJ2-3; TRBD2 might be the D (6 bases). Trimming pared 5 bases from V and 0 bases from J, leaving 15 bases between. The CDR3 covers 15 residues. Germline V CDR1 and CDR2: DFQATT, SNEGSKA (reference sequence).

This clonotype was seen repeatedly, ten times or more. J is TRBJ1-2 and V is TRBV7-2; D gene unclear. This CDR3 has 15 amino acids. V was cut by 4 bases and J by 4 bases, with 16 bases left in between. CDR1 SGHTA and CDR2 FQGNSA come from the germline V gene. The CDR3 DNA sequence: TGTGCCAGCAGCTCTAGACCCACGCACACCTATGGCTACACCTTC. Translation: CASSSRPTHTYGYTF. The full variable domain, rest sourced from reference TRBV7-2 and TRBJ1-2, is GAGVSQSPSNKVTEKGKDVELRCDPISGHTALYWYRQSLGQGLEFLIYFQGNSAPDKSGLPSDRFSAERTGGSVSTLTIQRTQQEDSAVYLCASSSRPTHTYGYTFGSGTRLTVV.

This clonotype came up many times. V and J are TRBV7-8 and TRBJ2-2; D remains unclear. This CDR3 spans 13 amino acids. V dropped 5 bases and J dropped 2 bases, with 6 bases sitting between them. From germline, CDR1 is SGHVS and CDR2 FQNEAQ. The CDR3 DNA sequence: TGTGCCAGCAGCCCGGATAACACCGGGGAGCTGTTTTTT. Translating it yields CASSPDNTGELFF.